The clone carrying this T cell receptor (beta chain) was seen a handful of times. Its antigen remains unknown. The data stem from a study of post-analysis software for immune sequencing data. General study findings and limits: Patients showed TRBV5-6, TRBV5-1 and TRBV20-1 among roughly 5 TRBV segments more frequent than in controls. The study found significantly lower normalized Chao1 diversity in multiple sclerosis patients than in controls.

The ends lost 3 bases at V and 4 bases at J; junction bases unmatched: 0. Per germline, CDR1 SQVTM and CDR2 ANQGSEA. The length of the CDR3 is 13 residues. TCR beta cDNA libraries had unique molecular identifiers. About 460,000 cDNA molecules were obtained from about 0.98 to 11 million T cells. TCRdb analysed the PCR reads with MiXCR anew, one entry per CDR3 protein. The sample consists of under 900,000 distinct CDR3 sequences, about 57% of them appearing once. The chain carries TRBV29-1 and TRBJ2-3, with 11 bases that match TRBD1. The sequence derives from a girl aged 10 to 17 with multiple sclerosis. Source material: blood. CDR3 bases: TGCAGCGTTGAGGGACAGGGGGCAGATACGCAGTATTTT. Encoded protein: CSVEGQGADTQYF.